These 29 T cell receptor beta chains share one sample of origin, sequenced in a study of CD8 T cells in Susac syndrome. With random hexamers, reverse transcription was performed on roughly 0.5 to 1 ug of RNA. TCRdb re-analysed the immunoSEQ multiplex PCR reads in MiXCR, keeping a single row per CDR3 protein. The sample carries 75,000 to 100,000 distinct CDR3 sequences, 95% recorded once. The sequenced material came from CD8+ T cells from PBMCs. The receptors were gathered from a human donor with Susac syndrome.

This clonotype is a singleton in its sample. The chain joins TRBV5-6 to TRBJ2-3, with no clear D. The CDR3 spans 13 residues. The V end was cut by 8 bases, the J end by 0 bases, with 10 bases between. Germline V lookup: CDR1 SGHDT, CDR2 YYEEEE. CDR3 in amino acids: CASAKYSTDTQYF. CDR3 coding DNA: TGTGCCAGTGCGAAGTATAGCACAGATACGCAGTATTTT.

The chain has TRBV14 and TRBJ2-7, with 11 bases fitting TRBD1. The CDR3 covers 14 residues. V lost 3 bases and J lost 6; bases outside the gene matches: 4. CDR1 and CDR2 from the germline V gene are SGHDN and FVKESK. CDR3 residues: CASSHGQGAGEQYF. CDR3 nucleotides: TGTGCCAGCAGCCATGGACAGGGGGCAGGCGAGCAGTACTTC.

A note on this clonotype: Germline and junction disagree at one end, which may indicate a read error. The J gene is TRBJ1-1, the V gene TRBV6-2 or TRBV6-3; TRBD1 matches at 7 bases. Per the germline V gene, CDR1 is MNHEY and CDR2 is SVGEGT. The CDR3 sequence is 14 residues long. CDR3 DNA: TGTGCCAGCAGTTTCCAACAGGGGAACGCTGAAGCCTTCTTT. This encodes CASSFQQGNAEAFF.

The CDR3 sequence: CASGFGQTYEQYF. CDR3 in DNA: TGTGCCAGCGGTTTTGGACAGACCTACGAGCAGTACTTC. This chain connects TRBV7-8 to TRBJ2-7; D is possibly TRBD1 (6 bases). The V end lost 8 bases, the J end lost 2 bases, and 13 bases lay between the germline ends. The germline CDR1 and CDR2 sequences are SGHVS and FQNEAQ. This CDR3 spans 13 amino acids.

The CDR3 nucleotides read TGTGCCAGCAGCGCCCCCCCAGGGGCTAGCGGGAGGAACTACAATGAGCAGTTCTTC. It specifies CASSAPPGASGRNYNEQFF. The chain uses TRBV7-9 and TRBJ2-1; 11 bases agree with TRBD2. Germline loops: CDR1 SEHNR, CDR2 FQNEAQ (reference sequence). CDR3 length: 19 residues. The trim removed 5 bases at V and 3 bases at J, leaving 15 bases unmatched.

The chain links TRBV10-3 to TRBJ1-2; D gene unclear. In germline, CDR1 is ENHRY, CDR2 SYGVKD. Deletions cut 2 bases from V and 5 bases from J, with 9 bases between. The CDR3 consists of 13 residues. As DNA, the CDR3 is TGTGCCATCAGTGAGACAGACCCTTATGGCTACACCTTC. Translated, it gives CAISETDPYGYTF.

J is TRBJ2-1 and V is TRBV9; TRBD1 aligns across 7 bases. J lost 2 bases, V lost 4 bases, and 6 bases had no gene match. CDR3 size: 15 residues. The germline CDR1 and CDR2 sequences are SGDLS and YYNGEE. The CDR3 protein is CASSPLGQTYNEQFF. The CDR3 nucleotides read TGTGCCAGCAGCCCTTTGGGACAGACCTACAATGAGCAGTTCTTC.

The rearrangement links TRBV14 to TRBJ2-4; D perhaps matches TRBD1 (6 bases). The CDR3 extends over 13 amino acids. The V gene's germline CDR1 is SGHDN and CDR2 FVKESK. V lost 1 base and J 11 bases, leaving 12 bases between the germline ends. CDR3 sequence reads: CASSQGGPSVQYF. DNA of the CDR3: TGTGCCAGCAGCCAAGGGGGGCCTTCGGTTCAGTACTTC.

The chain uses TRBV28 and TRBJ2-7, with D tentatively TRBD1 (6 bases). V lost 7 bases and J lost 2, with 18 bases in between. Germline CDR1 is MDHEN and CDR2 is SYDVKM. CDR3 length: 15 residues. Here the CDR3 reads CASTGPRGQTYEQYF. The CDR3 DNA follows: TGTGCCAGCACCGGACCCCGAGGACAGACCTACGAGCAGTACTTC. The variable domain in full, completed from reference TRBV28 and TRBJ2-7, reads DVKVTQSSRYLVKRTGEKVFLECVQDMDHENMFWYRQDPGLGLRLIYFSYDVKMKEKGDIPEGYSVSREKKERFSLILESASTNQTSMYLCASTGPRGQTYEQYFGPGTRLTVT.

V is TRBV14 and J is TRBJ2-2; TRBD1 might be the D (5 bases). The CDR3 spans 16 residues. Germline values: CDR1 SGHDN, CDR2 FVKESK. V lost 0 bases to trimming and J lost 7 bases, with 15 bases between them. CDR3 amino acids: CASSQDLQGRIGELFF. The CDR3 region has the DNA TGTGCCAGCAGCCAAGATCTCCAGGGAAGGATCGGGGAGCTGTTTTTT.

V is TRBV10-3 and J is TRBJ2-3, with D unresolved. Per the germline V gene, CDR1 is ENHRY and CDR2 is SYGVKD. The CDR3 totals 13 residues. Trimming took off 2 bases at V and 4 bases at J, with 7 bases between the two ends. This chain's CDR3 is CAISEGGADTQYF. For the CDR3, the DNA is TGTGCCATCAGTGAGGGCGGCGCAGATACGCAGTATTTT.

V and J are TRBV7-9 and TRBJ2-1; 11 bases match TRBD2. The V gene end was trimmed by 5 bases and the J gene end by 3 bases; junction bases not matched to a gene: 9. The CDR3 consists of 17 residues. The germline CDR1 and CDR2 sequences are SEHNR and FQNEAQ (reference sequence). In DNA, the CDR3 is TGTGCCAGCAGCCCTCGACTAGCGGGACCCGTCTACAATGAGCAGTTCTTC. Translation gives CASSPRLAGPVYNEQFF.

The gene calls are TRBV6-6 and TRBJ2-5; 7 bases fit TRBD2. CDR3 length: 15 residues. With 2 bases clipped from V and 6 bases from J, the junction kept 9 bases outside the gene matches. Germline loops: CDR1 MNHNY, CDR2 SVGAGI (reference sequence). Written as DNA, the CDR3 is TGTGCCAGCAGTTACGATAGGGAGGGCCGGAAGACCCAGTACTTC. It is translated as CASSYDREGRKTQYF.

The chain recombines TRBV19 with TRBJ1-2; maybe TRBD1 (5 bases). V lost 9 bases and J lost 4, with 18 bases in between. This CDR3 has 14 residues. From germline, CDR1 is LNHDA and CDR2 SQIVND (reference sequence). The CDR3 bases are TGTGCCAGCCGGGACGGTGGAAACTTCTATGGCTACACCTTC. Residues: CASRDGGNFYGYTF. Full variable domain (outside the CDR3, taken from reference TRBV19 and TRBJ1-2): DGGITQSPKYLFRKEGQNVTLSCEQNLNHDAMYWYRQDPGQGLRLIYYSQIVNDFQKGDIAEGYSVSREKKESFPLTVTSAQKNPTAFYLCASRDGGNFYGYTFGSGTRLTVV.

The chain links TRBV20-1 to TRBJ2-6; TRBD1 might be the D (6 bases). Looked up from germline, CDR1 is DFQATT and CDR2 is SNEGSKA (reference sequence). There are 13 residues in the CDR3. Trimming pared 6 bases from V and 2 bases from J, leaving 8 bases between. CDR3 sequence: CSARQAGANVLTF. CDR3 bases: TGCAGTGCCAGACAGGCTGGGGCCAACGTCCTGACTTTC.

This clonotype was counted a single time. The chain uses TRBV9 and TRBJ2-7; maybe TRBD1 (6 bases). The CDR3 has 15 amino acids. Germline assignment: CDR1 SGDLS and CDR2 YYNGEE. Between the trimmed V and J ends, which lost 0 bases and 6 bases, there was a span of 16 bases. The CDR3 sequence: CASSVAGAPIGEQYF. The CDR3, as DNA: TGTGCCAGCAGCGTAGCAGGGGCGCCGATAGGCGAGCAGTACTTC. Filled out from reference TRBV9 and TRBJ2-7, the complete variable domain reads DSGVTQTPKHLITATGQRVTLRCSPRSGDLSVYWYQQSLDQGLQFLIQYYNGEERAKGNILERFSAQQFPDLHSELNLSSLELGDSALYFCASSVAGAPIGEQYFGPGTRLTVT.

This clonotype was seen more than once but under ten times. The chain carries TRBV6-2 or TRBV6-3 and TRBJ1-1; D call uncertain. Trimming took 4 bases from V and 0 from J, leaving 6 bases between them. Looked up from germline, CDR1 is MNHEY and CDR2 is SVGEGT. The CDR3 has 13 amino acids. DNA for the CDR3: TGTGCCAGCAGTTTAACAGTGAACACTGAAGCTTTCTTT. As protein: CASSLTVNTEAFF.

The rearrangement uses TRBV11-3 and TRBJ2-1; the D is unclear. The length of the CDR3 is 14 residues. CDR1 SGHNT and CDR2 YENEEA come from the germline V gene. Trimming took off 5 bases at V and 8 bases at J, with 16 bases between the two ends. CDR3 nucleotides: TGTGCCAGCAGCCCCCCTGGGATGGTCGATGAGCAGTTCTTC. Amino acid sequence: CASSPPGMVDEQFF. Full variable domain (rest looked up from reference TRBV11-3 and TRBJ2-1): EAGVVQSPRYKIIEKKQPVAFWCNPISGHNTLYWYLQNLGQGPELLIRYENEEAVDDSQLPKDRFSAERLKGVDSTLKIQPAELGDSAVYLCASSPPGMVDEQFFGPGTRLTVL.

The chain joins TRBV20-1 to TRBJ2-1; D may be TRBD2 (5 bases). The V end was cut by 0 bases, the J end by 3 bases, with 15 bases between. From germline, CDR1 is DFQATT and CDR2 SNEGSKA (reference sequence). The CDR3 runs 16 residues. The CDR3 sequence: CSARDDGREHYNEQFF. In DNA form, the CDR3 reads TGCAGTGCTAGAGATGATGGCCGGGAACACTACAATGAGCAGTTCTTC.

CDR3 bases: TGTGCCAGCAGCCAAGATCAGGGGACAGGGGCCTACGAGCAGTACTTC. Encoded protein: CASSQDQGTGAYEQYF. The rearrangement links TRBV3-1 to TRBJ2-7; 10 positions agree with TRBD1. The V segment lost 0 bases and the J segment 2 bases; nucleotides outside the gene matches: 4. The CDR3 covers 16 residues. Germline CDR1 LGHDT, CDR2 YNNKEL (reference sequence).

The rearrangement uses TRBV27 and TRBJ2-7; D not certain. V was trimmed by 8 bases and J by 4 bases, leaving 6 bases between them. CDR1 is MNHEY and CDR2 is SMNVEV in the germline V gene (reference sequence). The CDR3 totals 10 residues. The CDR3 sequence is CASGAYEQYF. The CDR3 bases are TGTGCCAGCGGAGCTTACGAGCAGTACTTC.

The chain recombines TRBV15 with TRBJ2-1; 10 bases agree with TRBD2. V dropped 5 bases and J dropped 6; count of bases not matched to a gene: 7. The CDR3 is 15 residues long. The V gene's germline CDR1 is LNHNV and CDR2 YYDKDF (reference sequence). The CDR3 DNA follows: TGTGCCACCAGCGAGGGACTAGCGATTGGCAATGAGCAGTTCTTC. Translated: CATSEGLAIGNEQFF.

CDR3 amino acids: CASSLAGRPQETQYF. As DNA, the CDR3 is TGTGCCAGCAGCTTAGCCGGGCGGCCCCAAGAGACCCAGTACTTC. The V gene is TRBV7-6, the J gene TRBJ2-5; no clear D gene. Trimming stripped 0 bases from V and 1 base from J, with 9 bases between. CDR1 SGHVS and CDR2 FNYEAQ come from the germline V gene. The CDR3 has 15 residues.

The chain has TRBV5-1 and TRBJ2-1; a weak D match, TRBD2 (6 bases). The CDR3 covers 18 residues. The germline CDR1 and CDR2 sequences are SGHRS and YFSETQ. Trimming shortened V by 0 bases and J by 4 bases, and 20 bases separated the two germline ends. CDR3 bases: TGCGCCAGCAGCTTGGGACTAGAGCACGCCCTACCGTACAATGAGCAGTTCTTC. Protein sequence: CASSLGLEHALPYNEQFF.

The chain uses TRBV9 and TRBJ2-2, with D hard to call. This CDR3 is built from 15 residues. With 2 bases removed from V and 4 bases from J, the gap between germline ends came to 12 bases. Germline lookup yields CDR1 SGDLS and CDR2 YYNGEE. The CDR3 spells CASSVFSPATGELFF. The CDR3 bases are TGTGCCAGCAGCGTTTTCTCACCGGCCACCGGGGAGCTGTTTTTT.

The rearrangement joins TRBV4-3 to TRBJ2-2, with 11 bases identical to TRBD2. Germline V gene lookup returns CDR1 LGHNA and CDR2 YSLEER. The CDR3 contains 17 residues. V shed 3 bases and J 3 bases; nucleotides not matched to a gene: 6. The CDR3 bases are TGCGCCAGCAGCCATGGAGGACTAGCGGGCCACACCGGGGAGCTGTTTTTT. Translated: CASSHGGLAGHTGELFF.

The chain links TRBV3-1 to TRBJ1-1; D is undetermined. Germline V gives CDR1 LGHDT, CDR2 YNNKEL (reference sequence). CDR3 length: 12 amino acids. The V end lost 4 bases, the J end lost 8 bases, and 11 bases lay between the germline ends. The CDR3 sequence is CASSRLDGEAFF. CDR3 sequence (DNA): TGTGCCAGCAGCCGGTTGGACGGGGAAGCTTTCTTT.

Here the CDR3 DNA reads TGTGCCAGCAGCGTAGAGGGGCGAGGAGACGATGAAAAACTGTTTTTT. Protein: CASSVEGRGDDEKLFF. V gene TRBV9 combines with J gene TRBJ1-4, with D possibly matching TRBD1 (5 bases). Germline loops: CDR1 SGDLS, CDR2 YYNGEE. The V end was cut by 0 bases, the J end by 6 bases, with 15 bases between. This CDR3 spans 16 amino acids.

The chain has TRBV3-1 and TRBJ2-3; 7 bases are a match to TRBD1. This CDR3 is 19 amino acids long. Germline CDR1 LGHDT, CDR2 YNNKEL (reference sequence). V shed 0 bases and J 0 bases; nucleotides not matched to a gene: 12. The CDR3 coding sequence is TGTGCCAGCAGCCAAGATTGGGACAGCCTTCGAGGGAGCACAGATACGCAGTATTTT. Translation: CASSQDWDSLRGSTDTQYF.